This T cell receptor beta chain came from a study of T-cell memory formation after mild COVID-19. Points from the study as a whole: Unconfirmed was the SARS-CoV-2 specificity of second-wave clones that peaked on day 37. Pre-infection memory already had some responding clones, implying cross-reactive memory joined.

Worth noting for this clonotype: Its target is not known.

Using its own MiXCR run on the 5' RACE reads, TCRdb lists one record per CDR3 protein. There are 500,000 to 650,000 distinct CDR3 sequences in the sample; about 20% occur only once, and about 8.2% lies in the top ten. This receptor was obtained from an adult woman who had mild COVID-19 (a few samples of this study predate the infection). Cell type and time point are not known. Sequencing used PBMCs or a T cell subset sorted from them (not recorded which).

The CDR3 reads CASSRQGMGNTEAFF. The CDR3 DNA is TGTGCCAGCAGCCGACAGGGAATGGGGAACACTGAAGCTTTCTTT. The chain combines TRBV27 with TRBJ1-1; 7 positions agree with TRBD1. Looked up from germline, CDR1 is MNHEY and CDR2 is SMNVEV (reference sequence). The CDR3 is 15 amino acids. V lost 6 bases, J lost 1 base, and 8 bases stayed unmatched.